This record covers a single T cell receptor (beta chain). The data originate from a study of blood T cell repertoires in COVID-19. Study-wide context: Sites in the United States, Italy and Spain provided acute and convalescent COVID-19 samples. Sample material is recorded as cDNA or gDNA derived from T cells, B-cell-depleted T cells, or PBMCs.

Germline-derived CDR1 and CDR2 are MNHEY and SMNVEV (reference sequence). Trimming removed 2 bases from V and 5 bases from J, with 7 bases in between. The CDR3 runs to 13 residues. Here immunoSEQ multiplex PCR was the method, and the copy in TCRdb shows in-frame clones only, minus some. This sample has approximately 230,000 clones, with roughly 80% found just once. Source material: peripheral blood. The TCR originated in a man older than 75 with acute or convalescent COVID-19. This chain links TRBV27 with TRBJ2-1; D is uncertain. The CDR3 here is CASSLGRNNEQFF. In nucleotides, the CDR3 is TGTGCCAGCAGTTTAGGCCGAAACAATGAGCAGTTCTTC.